This TCR beta chain stems from a study of siplizumab effects on memory and regulatory T cells. Points from the study as a whole: No naive or memory phenotype could be assigned to roughly 75-97% of proliferating clones.

A note on this clone: Antigen specificity is unknown.

Clones were sequenced by immunoSEQ multiplex PCR, and TCRdb holds only the in-frame ones, with some missing. The sample has around 94,000 clones; roughly 90% are singletons. The CDR3 extends over 15 amino acids. Trimming took 2 bases from V and 6 from J, leaving 14 bases between them. The germline CDR1 and CDR2 sequences are SGHDN and FVKESK. This chain links TRBV14 with TRBJ2-1, with a tentative D call TRBD2 (5 bases). This TCR was recovered from a human donor in good health. Sample: CD4+ T cells sorted from blood. CDR3 in DNA: TGTGCCAGCAGCCAAAGAGGGTTTGTTGGCAATGAGCAGTTCTTC. Encoded protein: CASSQRGFVGNEQFF.